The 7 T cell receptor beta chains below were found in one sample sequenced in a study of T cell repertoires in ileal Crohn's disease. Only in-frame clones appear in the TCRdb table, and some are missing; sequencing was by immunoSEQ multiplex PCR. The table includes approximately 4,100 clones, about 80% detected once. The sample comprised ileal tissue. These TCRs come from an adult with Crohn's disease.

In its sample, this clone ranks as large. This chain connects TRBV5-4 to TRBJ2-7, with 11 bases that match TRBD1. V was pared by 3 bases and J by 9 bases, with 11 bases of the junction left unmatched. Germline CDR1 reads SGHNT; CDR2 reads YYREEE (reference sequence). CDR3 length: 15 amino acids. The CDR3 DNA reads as TGTGCCAGCAGCTCTGGACAGGGGGCGCAAAGATGGCAGTACTTC. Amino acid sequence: CASSSGQGAQRWQYF.

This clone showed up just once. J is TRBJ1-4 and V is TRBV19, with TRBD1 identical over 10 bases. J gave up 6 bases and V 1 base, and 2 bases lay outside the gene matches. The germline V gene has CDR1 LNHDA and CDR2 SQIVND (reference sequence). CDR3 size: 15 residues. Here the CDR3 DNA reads TGTGCCAGTAGTATAGCCGGGACAGGGGATGAAAAACTGTTTTTT. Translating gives CASSIAGTGDEKLFF.

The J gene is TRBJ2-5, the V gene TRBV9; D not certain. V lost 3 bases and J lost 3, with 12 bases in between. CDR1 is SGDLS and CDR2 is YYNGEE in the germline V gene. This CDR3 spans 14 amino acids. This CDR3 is CASSGMGAEETQYF. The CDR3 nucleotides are TGTGCCAGCAGCGGCATGGGCGCAGAAGAGACCCAGTACTTC.

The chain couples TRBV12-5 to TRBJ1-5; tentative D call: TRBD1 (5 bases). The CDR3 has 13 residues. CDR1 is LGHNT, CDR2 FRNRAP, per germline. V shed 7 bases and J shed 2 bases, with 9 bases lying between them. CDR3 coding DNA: TGTGCTAGTGAGGGAGGGGGCAATCAGCCCCAGCATTTT. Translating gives CASEGGGNQPQHF.

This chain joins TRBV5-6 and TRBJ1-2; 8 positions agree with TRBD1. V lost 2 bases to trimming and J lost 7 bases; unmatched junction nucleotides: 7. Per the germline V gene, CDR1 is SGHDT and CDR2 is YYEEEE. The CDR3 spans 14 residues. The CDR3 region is CASSFGQGSSGYTF. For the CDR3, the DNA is TGTGCCAGCAGCTTTGGACAGGGAAGTTCTGGCTACACCTTC. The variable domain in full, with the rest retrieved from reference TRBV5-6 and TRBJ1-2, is DAGVTQSPTHLIKTRGQQVTLRCSPKSGHDTVSWYQQALGQGPQFIFQYYEEEERQRGNFPDRFSGHQFPNYSSELNVNALLLGDSALYLCASSFGQGSSGYTFGSGTRLTVV.

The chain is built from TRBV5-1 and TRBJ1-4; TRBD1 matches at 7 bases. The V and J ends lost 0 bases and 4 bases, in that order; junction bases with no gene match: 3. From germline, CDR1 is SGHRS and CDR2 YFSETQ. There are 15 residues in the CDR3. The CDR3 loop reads CASSLVGGGNEKLFF. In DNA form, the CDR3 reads TGCGCCAGCAGCTTGGTAGGGGGCGGTAATGAAAAACTGTTTTTT.

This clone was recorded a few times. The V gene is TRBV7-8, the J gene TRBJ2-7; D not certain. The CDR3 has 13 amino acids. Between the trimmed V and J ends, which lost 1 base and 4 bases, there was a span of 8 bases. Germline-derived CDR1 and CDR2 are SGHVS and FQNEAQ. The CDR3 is CASSLGVGYEQYF. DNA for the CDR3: TGTGCCAGCAGCTTAGGGGTCGGGTACGAGCAGTACTTC.